Each of the 12 T cell receptor beta chains below was sequenced from the same sample in a study of T cell responses to AZD1222 COVID-19 vaccine. Clones were sequenced by immunoSEQ multiplex PCR, and TCRdb holds only the in-frame ones, with some missing. Of fewer than 30,000 clones in the sample, 85% to 95% were seen once. The starting material was peripheral blood, obtained on day 0 of AZD1222 vaccination. These receptors were collected from an adult in good health.

This clone was counted a few times. The chain has TRBV10-3 and TRBJ2-2; 14 bases fit TRBD2. This CDR3 is built from 17 residues. Germline loops: CDR1 ENHRY, CDR2 SYGVKD. Losses at the gene ends were 6 bases for V and 1 base for J; bases not matched to a gene: 4. The CDR3 spells CAISSGLAGGNTGELFF. The CDR3 DNA follows: TGTGCCATCAGCTCCGGACTAGCGGGGGGGAACACCGGGGAGCTGTTTTTT.

The rearrangement joins TRBV3-1 (or the pseudogene TRBV3-2) to TRBJ2-7; perhaps TRBD2 as D (6 bases). Germline V gives CDR1 LGHDT, CDR2 YNNKEL (reference sequence). The CDR3 is made up of 15 amino acids. The germline V and J ends were trimmed by 0 bases and 4 bases, with 13 bases remaining between them. CDR3 DNA sequence: TGTGCCAGCAGCCAAGATGGACTATACTTGTACGAGCAGTACTTC. Translated, it gives CASSQDGLYLYEQYF.

This chain joins TRBV10-1 and TRBJ1-2, with D tentatively TRBD1 (5 bases). The CDR3 sequence is 17 residues long. In germline, CDR1 is WNHNN, CDR2 SYGVQD (reference sequence). V lost 6 bases and J lost 10, with 30 bases in between. The DNA of the CDR3 is TGCGCCAGCAGCGGAAACACTCGCGTCCAGGGAACCAGGGACTACACCTTC. Translation: CASSGNTRVQGTRDYTF.

V gene TRBV18 combines with J gene TRBJ1-1; D is uncertain. In germline, CDR1 is KGHSH, CDR2 LQKENI. The CDR3 length is 16 residues. V lost 6 bases to trimming and J lost 4 bases, with 21 bases between them. CDR3 region: CASSPLNQVTGTEAFF. CDR3 nucleotides: TGTGCCAGCTCCCCATTAAATCAGGTGACGGGCACTGAAGCTTTCTTT.

The chain joins TRBV4-3 to TRBJ2-7; tentatively, D is TRBD1 (5 bases). The CDR3 consists of 14 residues. Trimming removed 0 bases from V and 3 bases from J, with 9 bases in between. Per the germline V gene, CDR1 is LGHNA and CDR2 is YSLEER. The CDR3 region has the DNA TGCGCCAGCAGCCAAGACGACAGCTTCTACGAGCAGTACTTC. This sequence encodes CASSQDDSFYEQYF.

The gene calls are TRBV20-1 and TRBJ2-2; 7 bases align to TRBD1. Unmatched junction bases numbered 3, after V lost 3 bases and J lost 5 bases. The V gene's germline CDR1 is DFQATT and CDR2 SNEGSKA (reference sequence). The CDR3 totals 13 residues. The CDR3 DNA reads TGCAGTGCTAGTTACAGGGGAACCGGGGAGCTGTTTTTT. The encoded protein is CSASYRGTGELFF.

The chain combines TRBV2 with TRBJ1-2; possibly TRBD1 for D (6 bases). The ends were cut back, 8 bases at V and 5 bases at J, with 12 bases in the middle. CDR1 is SNHLY and CDR2 is FYNNEI in the germline V gene. CDR3 length: 12 amino acids. Here the CDR3 reads CASSPQGYGYTF. The CDR3 region has the DNA TGTGCCAGCTCCCCACAGGGATATGGCTACACCTTC.

V and J are TRBV6-2 or TRBV6-3 and TRBJ1-1; D not certain. The CDR3 extends over 13 amino acids. Germline V gene data show CDR1 as MNHEY and CDR2 as SVGEGT. Trimming pared 5 bases from V and 1 base from J, leaving 8 bases between. DNA of the CDR3: TGTGCCAGCAGTCCGGACGAGAACACTGAAGCTTTCTTT. It translates to CASSPDENTEAFF.

V and J are TRBV9 and TRBJ2-3, with D perhaps TRBD1 or TRBD2 (5 bases each). The V gene lost 4 bases and the J gene lost 14 bases, with 26 bases spanning the gap. The germline V gene has CDR1 SGDLS and CDR2 YYNGEE. This CDR3 is built from 15 residues. The CDR3 nucleotides read TGTGCCAGCAGCCCCGGTGGGGACGCTACCCGAAAAAGGTATTTT. It translates to CASSPGGDATRKRYF.

This clone was seen more than once but under ten times. As DNA, the CDR3 is TGTGCCAGCAGCCTCAGACTAGCGGGAAGTGGTGTCGGGGAGCTGTTTTTT. Amino acids: CASSLRLAGSGVGELFF. This chain joins TRBV9 and TRBJ2-2, with TRBD2 identical over 11 bases. The trim removed 4 bases at V and 7 bases at J, leaving 12 bases unmatched. Germline CDR1 reads SGDLS; CDR2 reads YYNGEE. This CDR3 region has 17 residues.

This clone came up once. The chain has TRBV7-9 and TRBJ1-1, with D hard to call. CDR3 size: 14 residues. Germline assignment: CDR1 SEHNR and CDR2 FQNEAQ (reference sequence). Trimming took 3 bases from V and 1 from J, leaving 9 bases between them. This CDR3 is CASSLGAPNTEAFF. The CDR3 DNA sequence: TGTGCCAGCAGCTTGGGCGCCCCGAACACTGAAGCTTTCTTT.

The J gene is TRBJ1-1, the V gene TRBV27, with a tentative D call TRBD1 (6 bases). V dropped 5 bases and J dropped 3 bases, with 16 bases sitting between them. The CDR3 is made up of 15 amino acids. Germline V gene data show CDR1 as MNHEY and CDR2 as SMNVEV (reference sequence). CDR3: CASSTRGGRDTEAFF. The CDR3 DNA follows: TGTGCCAGCAGTACCCGCGGGGGGCGCGACACTGAAGCTTTCTTT.